This T cell receptor beta chain was captured by sequencing in a study of OX40 agonist ivuxolimab in advanced cancers. Study findings and constraints: No determination was made of the antigen specificity of the expanded peripheral T cells. The mean number of expanded clones was higher in CD8+ T cells than in CD4+.

The CDR3 sequence is 14 residues long. Germline CDR1 and CDR2: SGHRS and YFSETQ. V gave up 2 bases and J gave up 1 base, with 7 bases separating them. A remark on this clone: Antigen: not known.

Data came from immunoSEQ multiplex PCR; TCRdb stores just in-frame clones and leaves some out. This sample yields roughly 56,000 clones, of which roughly 84% are seen a single time; about 4.5% belongs to the top ten. This specimen consisted of CD4+ or CD8+ T cells sorted from blood, obtained in a trial of the OX40 agonist ivuxolimab. The chain recombines TRBV5-1 with TRBJ1-5; D is undetermined. This sequence originates from an adult with an advanced solid tumor such as melanoma, head and neck, liver or kidney cancer. CDR3: CASSLDTSNQPQHF. Here the CDR3 DNA reads TGCGCCAGCAGCTTAGACACGAGCAATCAGCCCCAGCATTTT.